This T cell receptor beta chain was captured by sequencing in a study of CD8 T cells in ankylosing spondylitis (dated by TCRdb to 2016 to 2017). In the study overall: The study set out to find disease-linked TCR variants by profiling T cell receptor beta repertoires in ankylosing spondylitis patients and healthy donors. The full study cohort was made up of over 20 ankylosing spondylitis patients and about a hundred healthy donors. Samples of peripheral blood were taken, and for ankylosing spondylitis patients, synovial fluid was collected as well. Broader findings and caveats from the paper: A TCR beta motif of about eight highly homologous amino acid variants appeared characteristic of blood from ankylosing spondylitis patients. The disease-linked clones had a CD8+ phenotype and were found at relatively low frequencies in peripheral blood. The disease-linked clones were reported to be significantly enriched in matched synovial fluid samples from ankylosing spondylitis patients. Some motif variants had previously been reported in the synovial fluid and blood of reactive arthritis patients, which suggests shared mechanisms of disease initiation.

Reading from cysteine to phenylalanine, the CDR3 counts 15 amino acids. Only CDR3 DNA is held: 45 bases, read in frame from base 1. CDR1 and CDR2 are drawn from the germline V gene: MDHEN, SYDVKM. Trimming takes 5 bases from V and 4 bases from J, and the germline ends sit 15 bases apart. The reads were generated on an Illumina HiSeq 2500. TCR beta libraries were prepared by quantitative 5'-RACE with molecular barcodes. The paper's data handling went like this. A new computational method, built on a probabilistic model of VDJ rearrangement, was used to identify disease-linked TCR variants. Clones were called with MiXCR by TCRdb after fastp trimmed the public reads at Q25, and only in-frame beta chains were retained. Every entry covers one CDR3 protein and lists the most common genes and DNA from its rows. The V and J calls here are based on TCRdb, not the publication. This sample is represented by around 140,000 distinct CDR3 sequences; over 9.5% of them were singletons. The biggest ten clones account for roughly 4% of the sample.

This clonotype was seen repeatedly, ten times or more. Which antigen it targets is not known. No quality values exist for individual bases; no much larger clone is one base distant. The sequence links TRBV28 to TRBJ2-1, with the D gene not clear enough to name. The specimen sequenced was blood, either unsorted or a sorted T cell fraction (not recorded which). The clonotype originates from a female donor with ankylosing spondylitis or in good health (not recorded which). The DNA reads TGTGCCAGCAGTACGCTTGAGGAAATTTACAATGAGCAGTTCTTC. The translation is CASSTLEEIYNEQFF. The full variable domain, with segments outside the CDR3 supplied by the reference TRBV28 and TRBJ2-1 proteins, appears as DVKVTQSSRYLVKRTGEKVFLECVQDMDHENMFWYRQDPGLGLRLIYFSYDVKMKEKGDIPEGYSVSREKKERFSLILESASTNQTSMYLCASSTLEEIYNEQFFGPGTRLTVL.